What follows are 30 T cell receptor beta chains derived from one specimen sequenced in a study of blood T cell repertoires in COVID-19. Method: immunoSEQ multiplex PCR; TCRdb's copy keeps in-frame clones and lacks some. This sample has tens of thousands of clones, with about 92% found just once. Sequencing input: peripheral blood. The receptor source for this set is a woman aged 80 or over with acute or convalescent COVID-19.

The chain combines TRBV3-1 (or the pseudogene TRBV3-2) with TRBJ1-2; no definite D call. V lost 0 bases and J 8 bases, leaving 10 bases between the germline ends. From germline, CDR1 is LGHDT and CDR2 YNNKEL (reference sequence). The CDR3 sequence is 13 residues long. The chain's CDR3 is CASSQDGQRGYTF. CDR3 sequence (DNA): TGTGCCAGCAGCCAAGATGGCCAGCGGGGCTACACCTTC.

The chain links TRBV7-8 to TRBJ1-1; 9 bases line up with TRBD1. Per germline, CDR1 SGHVS and CDR2 FQNEAQ. V was clipped by 3 bases and J by 11 bases; unmatched bases: 4. The CDR3 is 12 residues long. Here the CDR3 DNA reads TGTGCCAGCAGCTTTCGGACAGGGGTGGCTTTCTTT. It yields the protein CASSFRTGVAFF.

This clone was seen a single time. The chain couples TRBV19 to TRBJ1-6; no clear D. The germline gives CDR1 LNHDA, CDR2 SQIVND (reference sequence). The CDR3 has 12 amino acids. V gave up 6 bases and J gave up 7 bases, with 7 bases separating them. The CDR3 DNA sequence: TGTGCCAGTAGGGCGGGGAATTCACCCCTCCACTTT. This sequence encodes CASRAGNSPLHF.

The V call is TRBV5-5, the J call TRBJ1-2; the D is unclear. Germline CDR1 reads SGHKS; CDR2 reads YYEKEE (reference sequence). Trimming took 1 base from V and 7 from J, leaving 14 bases between them. The CDR3 is made up of 14 amino acids. The CDR3 bases are TGTGCCAGCAGCTTGCGGGTGGGAGCACGTGGCTACACCTTC. Residues: CASSLRVGARGYTF.

The DNA for the CDR3 is TGTGCCAGCAGTTCCCTGGGGGGGCGGGAGCAGTACGTC. It encodes CASSSLGGREQYV. The chain carries TRBV6-5 and TRBJ2-7; D perhaps matches TRBD2 (7 bases). Trimming removed 4 bases at V and 7 bases at J, with 14 bases between. This CDR3 contains 13 residues. From germline, CDR1 is MNHEY and CDR2 SVGAGI.

This sequence joins TRBV11-2 and TRBJ2-1; 9 bases map to TRBD1. Germline CDR1 reads SGHAT; CDR2 reads FQNNGV. The junction had 10 bases not matched to a gene; V was cut back by 2 bases and J by 8 bases. This CDR3 has 16 amino acids. CDR3 bases: TGTGCCAGCAGCTTACGTCGACAGGGGGATCTGGATGAGCAGTTCTTC. This translates into CASSLRRQGDLDEQFF.

This clone has only one observation. The rearrangement joins TRBV7-2 to TRBJ2-2; tentatively, D is TRBD1 (6 bases). The CDR3 totals 15 residues. Germline V gives CDR1 SGHTA, CDR2 FQGNSA. V lost 4 bases and J lost 0, with 9 bases in between. CDR3 in amino acids: CASSYRTANTGELFF. In nucleotides, the CDR3 is TGTGCCAGCAGCTATAGGACAGCGAACACCGGGGAGCTGTTTTTT.

This rearrangement joins TRBV7-2 to TRBJ2-3, with D possibly being TRBD2 (7 bases). V dropped 5 bases and J dropped 2 bases, with 17 bases sitting between them. Germline values: CDR1 SGHTA, CDR2 FQGNSA. CDR3 size: 16 residues. CDR3 nucleotide sequence: TGTGCCAGCAGCCCCCCTTCCGGGGGGCCCACAGATACGCAGTATTTT. It encodes CASSPPSGGPTDTQYF.

The chain employs TRBV27 and TRBJ1-1; D is perhaps TRBD1 (6 bases). This CDR3 is 12 amino acids long. Germline V gives CDR1 MNHEY, CDR2 SMNVEV (reference sequence). Deletions cut 8 bases from V and 3 bases from J, with 10 bases between. CDR3 protein: CASQPGDTEAFF. In DNA form, the CDR3 reads TGTGCCAGCCAACCAGGGGACACTGAAGCTTTCTTT.

The CDR3 bases are TGTGCCAGCAGCCCGGACAGGGGAATGGGTGAGCAGTTCTTC. It encodes CASSPDRGMGEQFF. J is TRBJ2-1 and V is TRBV2, with TRBD1 identical over 9 bases. The V gene end was trimmed by 6 bases and the J gene end by 9 bases; junction bases not matched to a gene: 9. In germline, CDR1 is SNHLY, CDR2 FYNNEI. This CDR3 is 14 amino acids long.

The chain combines TRBV3-1 (or the pseudogene TRBV3-2) with TRBJ2-1; D may be TRBD2 (6 bases). Per the germline V gene, CDR1 is LGHDT and CDR2 is YNNKEL (reference sequence). CDR3 length: 13 amino acids. Between the trimmed V and J ends, which lost 4 bases and 9 bases, there was a span of 13 bases. The CDR3 coding sequence is TGTGCCAGCAGCCGGCCCCCGGAGGGTGAGCAGTTCTTC. Its translation is CASSRPPEGEQFF.

This sequence joins TRBV5-8 and TRBJ1-6; 7 nucleotides agree with TRBD1. The CDR3 extends over 16 amino acids. CDR1 SGHTS and CDR2 YDEGEE come from the germline V gene. With V trimmed by 3 bases and J by 10 bases, 13 bases remained unmatched. The CDR3 DNA follows: TGTGCCAGCAGCTCCAGACTACAGGGGTTTGGGTCACCCCTCCACTTT. It translates to CASSSRLQGFGSPLHF.

This clone has just one count. This chain joins TRBV3-1 (or the pseudogene TRBV3-2) and TRBJ2-2; D is possibly TRBD2 (6 bases). Trimming cost V 0 bases and J 6 bases, with 8 bases left between them. Germline loops: CDR1 LGHDT, CDR2 YNNKEL (reference sequence). This CDR3 comprises 14 residues. The CDR3 protein is CASSQETSPGELFF. CDR3 nucleotide sequence: TGTGCCAGCAGCCAAGAAACTAGCCCCGGGGAGCTGTTTTTT.

The rearrangement links TRBV30 to TRBJ1-6, with 8 bases identical to TRBD1. Trimming at V came to 4 bases and at J to 5 bases, leaving 7 bases not matched to a gene. Germline CDR1 is GTSNPN and CDR2 is SVGIG (reference sequence). The CDR3 runs 15 residues. The CDR3 sequence: CAWTLGQDHNSPLHF. DNA of the CDR3: TGTGCCTGGACCTTGGGACAGGACCATAATTCACCCCTCCACTTT.

This clone occurred a few times. DNA for the CDR3: TGTGCCAGCAGCTTACGGACAGGGGGAATGGATACGCAGTATTTT. As protein: CASSLRTGGMDTQYF. The chain couples TRBV11-3 to TRBJ2-3, with 10 bases that match TRBD1. Germline V gives CDR1 SGHNT, CDR2 YENEEA. The trim removed 2 bases at V and 6 bases at J, leaving 5 bases unmatched. CDR3 length equals 15 residues.

DNA for the CDR3: TGTGCCAGCAGCTTAGGGGCAGGGGGCGATGAGCAGTTCTTC. The encoded protein is CASSLGAGGDEQFF. V usage is TRBV11-2 and J usage is TRBJ2-1; 8 bases fit TRBD1. Germline values: CDR1 SGHAT, CDR2 FQNNGV. Trimming removed 1 base from V and 8 bases from J; junction bases left unmatched: 4. The CDR3 has 14 amino acids.

CDR3 nucleotide sequence: TGTGCCAGCAGTTTGCGAACAGATACGCAGTATTTT. Its translation: CASSLRTDTQYF. The J gene is TRBJ2-3, the V gene TRBV28; no clear D gene. The CDR3 covers 12 residues. Germline V gives CDR1 MDHEN, CDR2 SYDVKM. The germline V and J ends were trimmed by 3 bases and 3 bases, with 4 bases remaining between them.

The genes are TRBV5-1 and TRBJ2-2, with 7 bases aligning to TRBD2. CDR3 length: 17 residues. Germline V gene data show CDR1 as SGHRS and CDR2 as YFSETQ. The trim removed 3 bases at V and 1 base at J, leaving 9 bases unmatched. In DNA form, the CDR3 reads TGCGCCAGCAGCTCTCTTTTTGAGCGGGGGAACACCGGGGAGCTGTTTTTT. It yields the protein CASSSLFERGNTGELFF. The full variable domain, its missing parts supplied by reference TRBV5-1 and TRBJ2-2, is KAGVTQTPRYLIKTRGQQVTLSCSPISGHRSVSWYQQTPGQGLQFLFEYFSETQRNKGNFPGRFSGRQFSNSRSEMNVSTLELGDSALYLCASSSLFERGNTGELFFGEGSRLTVL.

This clone has a single count. CDR3 residues: CASSLNRAGGETQYF. The CDR3, as DNA: TGTGCCAGCAGTTTAAACAGGGCTGGGGGAGAGACCCAGTACTTC. This chain uses TRBV7-9 with TRBJ2-5, with D perhaps TRBD1 (6 bases). Germline V CDR1 and CDR2: SEHNR, FQNEAQ (reference sequence). Between the trimmed V and J ends, which lost 6 bases and 4 bases, there was a span of 18 bases. The CDR3 has 15 amino acids.

The chain carries TRBV27 and TRBJ2-3, with 10 bases fitting TRBD2. Losses at the gene ends were 5 bases for V and 0 bases for J; bases not matched to a gene: 2. There are 15 residues in the CDR3. Germline V gives CDR1 MNHEY, CDR2 SMNVEV (reference sequence). The CDR3 region is CASSLSGGSTDTQYF. DNA for the CDR3: TGTGCCAGCAGTCTTAGCGGGGGGAGCACAGATACGCAGTATTTT.

The chain carries TRBV3-1 (or the pseudogene TRBV3-2) and TRBJ2-3; weak D call: TRBD1 (5 bases). The CDR3 is 16 residues long. CDR1 is LGHDT, CDR2 YNNKEL, per germline (reference sequence). V dropped 1 base and J dropped 10 bases, with 21 bases sitting between them. CDR3 protein: CASSQARDRQSSPQYF. CDR3 DNA sequence: TGTGCCAGCAGCCAAGCCCGAGATAGACAGTCATCACCGCAGTATTTT.

The chain joins TRBV9 to TRBJ1-5, with D possibly TRBD1 on 5 matching bases. V lost 9 bases and J lost 5, with 15 bases in between. The CDR3 has 13 residues. Germline CDR1 reads SGDLS; CDR2 reads YYNGEE. Here the CDR3 reads CATSQGLDQPQHF. CDR3 in DNA: TGTGCCACCTCCCAGGGTTTGGATCAGCCCCAGCATTTT.

The CDR3 sequence is CASSGQPNTEAFF. The CDR3 bases are TGTGCCAGCAGTGGACAGCCGAACACTGAAGCTTTCTTT. This chain connects TRBV6-4 to TRBJ1-1, with a possible D match to TRBD1 (5 bases). The length of the CDR3 is 13 residues. Germline lookup yields CDR1 MRHNA and CDR2 SNTAGT. Deletions cut 4 bases from V and 1 base from J, with 7 bases between.

The chain links TRBV11-1 to TRBJ2-6; 8 positions agree with TRBD1. The J segment lost 3 bases and the V segment lost 4 bases, leaving 5 bases of the junction unmatched. Germline-derived CDR1 and CDR2 are SGHAT and FQDESV (reference sequence). The CDR3 extends over 16 amino acids. The CDR3 DNA reads TGTGCCAGCAGCTCCCAGGGGGCGGGTGGGGCCAACGTCCTGACTTTC. Its translation: CASSSQGAGGANVLTF.

This clone was seen just once. The chain uses TRBV10-3 and TRBJ1-2; D may be TRBD1 (6 bases). The CDR3 length is 14 residues. The germline V and J ends were trimmed by 11 bases and 3 bases, with 19 bases remaining between them. Germline V lookup: CDR1 ENHRY, CDR2 SYGVKD. The CDR3 sequence is CALKSRDIHYGYTF. CDR3 in DNA: TGTGCCCTCAAAAGTAGGGACATCCACTATGGCTACACCTTC.

This chain connects TRBV28 to TRBJ2-2; D possibly corresponds to TRBD1 (6 bases). Per germline, CDR1 MDHEN and CDR2 SYDVKM. There are 14 residues in the CDR3. With 7 bases removed from V and 1 base from J, the gap between germline ends came to 10 bases. The CDR3 is CASISGQNTGELFF. The CDR3 DNA reads as TGTGCCAGCATCTCGGGACAGAACACCGGGGAGCTGTTTTTT.

The J gene is TRBJ2-5, the V gene TRBV4-2; D unclear. CDR1 and CDR2 from the germline V gene are LGHNA and YNFKEQ. The length of the CDR3 is 13 residues. Trimming removed 4 bases at V and 5 bases at J, with 11 bases between. CDR3 loop: CASSPYDRETQYF. The CDR3 DNA sequence: TGTGCCAGCAGCCCATATGATCGGGAGACCCAGTACTTC.

The V call is TRBV20-1, the J call TRBJ2-1; 10 nucleotides match TRBD2. CDR1 is DFQATT, CDR2 SNEGSKA, per germline (reference sequence). Losses at the gene ends were 3 bases for V and 5 bases for J; bases not matched to a gene: 4. CDR3 size: 14 residues. For the CDR3, the DNA is TGCAGTGCTAGTAGCGGGGGGCTGGACAATGAGCAGTTCTTC. Its translation: CSASSGGLDNEQFF.

The rearrangement uses TRBV10-3 and TRBJ1-1, with 7 bases aligning to TRBD1. Per the germline V gene, CDR1 is ENHRY and CDR2 is SYGVKD. CDR3 length: 15 residues. V trimming: 6 bases; J trimming: 2 bases; junction bases outside the gene matches: 9. The CDR3 sequence: CAISASDRDNTEAFF. The CDR3 DNA reads as TGTGCCATCAGCGCCTCCGACAGGGATAACACTGAAGCTTTCTTT.

The genes are TRBV6-5 and TRBJ2-2; perhaps TRBD1 as D (6 bases). The V gene's germline CDR1 is MNHEY and CDR2 SVGAGI. The V end was cut by 10 bases, the J end by 6 bases, with 21 bases between. The CDR3 loop spans 15 amino acids. Written as DNA, the CDR3 is TGTGCCACCTCACTGGGACACACGATTCCCGGGGAGCTGTTTTTT. Amino acids: CATSLGHTIPGELFF.